The entry below describes one T cell receptor beta chain. Its antigen is undetermined. TCRdb re-derived calls from the RT-PCR reads in MiXCR, one entry per CDR3 protein. The top ten clones hold roughly 11% of a sample with a few hundred thousand distinct CDR3 sequences, approximately 14% of them seen once. This entry belongs to a study of response to subunit inactivated influenza vaccine. General study points: The authors suggested that every seasonal influenza vaccination recruits few new T cells.

The sequence was collected from a man aged 50-60 years who received an inactivated influenza vaccine. Sequencing used PBMCs from blood, obtained about 13 days after vaccination.

CDR3 region: CASSLAVIAGGHNEQFF. For the CDR3, the DNA is TGTGCCAGCAGCTTAGCGGTGATAGCGGGAGGCCACAATGAGCAGTTCTTC. The V gene is TRBV7-9, the J gene TRBJ2-1; 10 nucleotides match TRBD2. The germline V gene encodes CDR1 SEHNR and CDR2 FQNEAQ (reference sequence). This CDR3 has 17 residues. V lost 0 bases and J lost 5; bases outside the gene matches: 7.